This paragraph reports one T cell receptor beta chain. Its target is not known. TCRdb called the RT-PCR reads again in MiXCR, with one record for every CDR3 protein. The data show about 160,000 distinct CDR3 sequences, approximately 11% seen once. The sample originates from a study of response to subunit inactivated influenza vaccine. Findings and caveats of the study: T cells newly recruited by each seasonal influenza vaccination are few, the authors suggested.

This CDR3 comprises 13 residues. Between the trimmed V and J ends, which lost 4 bases and 4 bases, there was a span of 8 bases. Sequencing was performed on non-naive T cells sorted from PBMCs, taken roughly 45 days after vaccination. The clonotype comes from a man aged 50 to 59 who received an inactivated influenza vaccine. The chain employs TRBV12-3 or TRBV12-4 and TRBJ1-5; D is ambiguous. CDR3 in amino acids: CASSYLGNQPQHF. The CDR3 bases are TGTGCCAGCAGTTACTTGGGGAATCAGCCCCAGCATTTT.